This T cell receptor (beta chain) emerged from a study of control samples from healthy donors and cancer patients. TCRdb's copy holds only in-frame clones and misses some; the assay was immunoSEQ multiplex PCR. The repertoire includes around 100,000 clones, about 91% of them detected once, and 2% to 3% sits in the top ten. The sequencing sample was made of blood. The TCR sequence derives from a young woman in good health.

CDR3 bases: TGTGCCAGCAGCCTGGGAGGAGGGCCCTCAAACGAGCAGTACTTC. Protein product: CASSLGGGPSNEQYF. The chain is built from TRBV5-5 and TRBJ2-7, with a weak D call TRBD2 (6 bases). V was clipped by 4 bases and J by 5 bases, with 19 bases between them. CDR3 size: 15 residues. Germline CDR1 is SGHKS and CDR2 is YYEKEE (reference sequence).